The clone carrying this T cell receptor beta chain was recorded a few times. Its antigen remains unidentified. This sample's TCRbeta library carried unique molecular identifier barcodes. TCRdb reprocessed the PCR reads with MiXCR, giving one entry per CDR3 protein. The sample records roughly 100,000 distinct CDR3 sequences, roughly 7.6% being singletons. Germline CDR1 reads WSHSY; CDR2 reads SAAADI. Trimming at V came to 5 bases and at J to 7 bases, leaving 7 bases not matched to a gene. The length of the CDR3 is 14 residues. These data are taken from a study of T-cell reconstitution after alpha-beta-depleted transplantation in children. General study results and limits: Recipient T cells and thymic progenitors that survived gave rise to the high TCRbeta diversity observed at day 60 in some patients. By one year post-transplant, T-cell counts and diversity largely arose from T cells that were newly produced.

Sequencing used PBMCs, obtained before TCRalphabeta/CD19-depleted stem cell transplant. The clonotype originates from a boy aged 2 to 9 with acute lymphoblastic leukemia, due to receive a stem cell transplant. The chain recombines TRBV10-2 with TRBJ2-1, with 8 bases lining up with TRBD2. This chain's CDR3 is CASSLTSASNEQFF. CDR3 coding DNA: TGCGCCAGCAGTTTGACTAGCGCGAGTAATGAGCAGTTCTTC.